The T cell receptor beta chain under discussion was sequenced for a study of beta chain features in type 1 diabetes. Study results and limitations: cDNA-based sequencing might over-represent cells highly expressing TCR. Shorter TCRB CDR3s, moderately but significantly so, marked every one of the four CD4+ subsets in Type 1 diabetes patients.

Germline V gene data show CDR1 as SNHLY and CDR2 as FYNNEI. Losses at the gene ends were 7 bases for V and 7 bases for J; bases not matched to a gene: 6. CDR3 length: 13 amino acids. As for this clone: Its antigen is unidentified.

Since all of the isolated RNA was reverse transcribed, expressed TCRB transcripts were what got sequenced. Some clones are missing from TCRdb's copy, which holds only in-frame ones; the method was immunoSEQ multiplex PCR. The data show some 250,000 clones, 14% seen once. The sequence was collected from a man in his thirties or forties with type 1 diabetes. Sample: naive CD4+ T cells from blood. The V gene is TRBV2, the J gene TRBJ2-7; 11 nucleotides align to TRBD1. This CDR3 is CASNLDRGREQYF. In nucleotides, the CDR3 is TGTGCCAGCAATTTGGACAGGGGGCGGGAGCAGTACTTC.